This paragraph covers one TCR beta chain sequence. Which cohort a participant joined came from the clinical history participants gave. Recovery meant two consecutive negative NP/OP PCR tests, professional clearance, or resolved symptoms. The data derive from a study of blood T cell repertoires in COVID-19. The data were produced by immunoSEQ multiplex PCR, yet TCRdb's version contains in-frame clones alone and is incomplete. The sample includes 130,000 to 150,000 clones, around 85% of them seen just once. Trimming cost V 3 bases and J 0 bases; bases outside gene matches: 9. The germline CDR1 and CDR2 sequences are SQVTM and ANQGSEA. CDR3 size: 18 residues.

The receptor was derived from a man aged 45 to 65 who had recovered from COVID-19. This chain links TRBV29-1 with TRBJ2-1, with 12 bases identical to TRBD2. Input material: PBMCs or T cells enriched from blood (not recorded which). CDR3 bases: TGCAGCGTTGACTTCGGACTAGCGGGGTGGAGCTCCTACAATGAGCAGTTCTTC. This codes for CSVDFGLAGWSSYNEQFF.